Below are 26 T cell receptor beta chains sequenced from a single sample in a study of tumor-infiltrating lymphocytes in primary liver carcinoma. RNA and DNA were co-extracted from 20-30 mg of unsorted bulk tissue. cDNA specific to TCR beta was made from around 530 ng of total RNA, with a constant-region primer employed for priming. Library construction for TCR beta comprised three nested multiplex PCR rounds performed with slightly modified ARM-PCR. The two initial PCR rounds, about 9 cycles each, used TRBV1-TRBV30 forward and C-beta reverse primers. Each CDR3 protein is one row after TCRdb ran MiXCR on the multiplex PCR reads. The sample holds approximately 46,000 distinct CDR3 sequences, more than 70% seen once. Sequenced sample: tumor-adjacent normal liver tissue. The receptors derive from a woman between 25 and 40 years old with primary liver carcinoma and hepatitis B virus infection.

Many counts were recorded for this clonotype. V usage is TRBV14 and J usage is TRBJ2-1, with a tentative D call TRBD2 (6 bases). The germline CDR1 and CDR2 sequences are SGHDN and FVKESK. The V and J ends lost 4 bases and 1 base respectively, with 8 bases between them. The CDR3 sequence is 14 residues long. In nucleotides, the CDR3 is TGTGCCAGCAGCCTGGCGGGATCCTACAATGAGCAGTTCTTC. Protein sequence: CASSLAGSYNEQFF.

Concerning this clonotype itself: It is unclear where the CDR3 begins or ends on the DNA, so no DNA is shown, and the CDR3 is as TCRdb lists it. The chain couples TRBV29-1 to TRBJ2-6; the table's D gene call, TRBD2, was not cross checked with the DNA. The CDR3 adds up to 14 amino acids, both ends counted. Per the germline V gene, CDR1 is SQVTM and CDR2 is ANQGSEA. CDR3 loop: CSVAGGSWANVLTF.

Regarding this clonotype: Compared with germline, one end of the junction differs, possibly owing to a read error. V is TRBV6-5 and J is TRBJ2-1, with D unresolved. The germline CDR1 and CDR2 sequences are MNHEY and SVGAGI. CDR3 size: 12 residues. CDR3 residues: CVSSPGSHEQFF. For the CDR3, the DNA is TGTGTCAGTAGTCCCGGTAGCCATGAGCAGTTCTTT.

The chain employs TRBV5-4 and TRBJ2-2; D unclear. Trimming stripped 0 bases from V and 6 bases from J, with 15 bases between. CDR1 SGHNT and CDR2 YYREEE come from the germline V gene (reference sequence). The CDR3 is made up of 16 amino acids. In DNA, the CDR3 is TGTGCCAGCAGCTTGGAGGGAACGGCGATGTCCGGGGAGCTGTTTTTT. Its protein product is CASSLEGTAMSGELFF.

As to this clonotype: A read error may account for a junction end that differs from germline. The rearrangement links TRBV6-1 to TRBJ1-5; D is unclear. CDR1 and CDR2 from the germline V gene are MNHNS and SASEGT. The CDR3 runs to 14 residues. CDR3 sequence: CACSLVGSIQPQHF. Here the CDR3 DNA reads TGTGCCTGCAGTTTGGTGGGGAGCATTCAGCCCCAGCATTTT.

Turning to this clonotype: This CDR3 is missing its conserved last phenylalanine or tryptophan, likely due to a read error. The chain links TRBV6-5 to TRBJ2-5; no clear D. The CDR3 is 13 residues long. In germline, CDR1 is MNHEY, CDR2 SVGAGI. CDR3 region: CTSSYDEKETQYS. As DNA, the CDR3 is TGTACCAGCAGTTACGACGAGAAAGAGACCCAGTACTCC.

The sample holds many counts of this clonotype. V gene TRBV28 combines with J gene TRBJ2-5, with TRBD1 identical over 11 bases. The germline gives CDR1 MDHEN, CDR2 SYDVKM. The junction had 12 bases not matched to a gene; V was cut back by 5 bases and J by 10 bases. CDR3 length: 15 amino acids. The CDR3, as DNA: TGTGCCAGCAGTCCCTGGGACAGGGGGAAAGGGGGCCAGTACTTC. Translated: CASSPWDRGKGGQYF.

The DNA of the CDR3 is TGCGCCAGCATCCACCAAGAGTTCGATGAGCAGTTCTTC. Translated: CASIHQEFDEQFF. This sequence joins TRBV4-1 and TRBJ2-1; D call uncertain. V was pared by 7 bases and J by 8 bases, with 15 bases between. This CDR3 has 13 amino acids. CDR1 and CDR2 from the germline V gene are MGHRA and YSYEKL.

In the case of this clonotype: The junction departs from germline at one end; a sequencing error may be responsible. The rearrangement links TRBV4-3 to TRBJ2-2, with D perhaps given as TRBD1 or TRBD2 (5 bases each). The CDR3 contains 14 residues. Germline-derived CDR1 and CDR2 are LGHNA and YSLEER. DNA for the CDR3: TGCGTCAGCAGCCCCGGATCCGGGGCCGGTGAGCTGTTTTTT. This gives the protein CVSSPGSGAGELFF.

This clonotype has just one count. At one boundary the junction diverges from the germline segment, which might be a read error. V and J are TRBV6-1 and TRBJ1-1; D is unresolved. Germline V gene sequence: CDR1 MNHNS, CDR2 SASEGT. The CDR3 runs 14 residues. CDR3: CASRKEAMNPEAFF. Here the CDR3 DNA reads TGTGCCAGCCGTAAAGAGGCGATGAACCCTGAAGCTTTCTTC.

This clonotype was observed many times. J is TRBJ2-5 and V is TRBV7-8; 8 positions match TRBD2. This CDR3 comprises 18 residues. With 1 base clipped from V and 2 bases from J, the junction kept 12 bases outside the gene matches. Per the germline V gene, CDR1 is SGHVS and CDR2 is FQNEAQ. The CDR3 bases are TGTGCCAGCAGCTTAGGGCTCCTAGCGGGTCCTTGGCAAGAGACCCAGTACTTC. It specifies CASSLGLLAGPWQETQYF.

The chain uses TRBV6-5 and TRBJ1-6; D call uncertain. Deletions cut 5 bases from V and 4 bases from J, with 15 bases between. CDR1 is MNHEY and CDR2 is SVGAGI in the germline V gene. The CDR3 has 16 amino acids. As DNA, the CDR3 is TGTGCCAGCAGTAAACACTCTGACACATATAATTCACCCCTCCACTTT. It is translated as CASSKHSDTYNSPLHF.

The genes are TRBV9 and TRBJ2-1; D is possibly TRBD2 (6 bases). V lost 6 bases to trimming and J lost 5 bases, with 15 bases between them. The CDR3 has 14 amino acids. Germline V CDR1 and CDR2: SGDLS, YYNGEE. CDR3 protein: CASTPGGTHNEQFF. The CDR3 region has the DNA TGTGCCAGCACCCCGGGCGGGACTCACAATGAGCAGTTCTTC.

V and J are TRBV11-2 and TRBJ2-6, with no clear D. Trimming removed 1 base at V and 0 bases at J, with 4 bases between. CDR3 length: 15 amino acids. Per the germline V gene, CDR1 is SGHAT and CDR2 is FQNNGV. The CDR3 DNA reads TGTGCCAGCAGCTTAGCCCTCTCTGGGGCCAACGTCCTGACTTTC. The encoded protein is CASSLALSGANVLTF.

The chain employs TRBV29-1 and TRBJ2-5; possible D gene TRBD2, 5 bases. Germline V lookup: CDR1 SQVTM, CDR2 ANQGSEA. The CDR3 contains 13 residues. The CDR3 spells CSVGIGRKETQYF. CDR3 coding DNA: TGCAGTGTCGGGATAGGCCGGAAAGAGACCCAGTACTTC.

Of note for this clonotype: One end of the junction varies from germline; a read error may be responsible. The V and J genes are TRBV12-3 or TRBV12-4 and TRBJ2-1; a weak D match, TRBD1 (5 bases). CDR3 length equals 14 residues. CDR3 bases: TGTGCCAACAGTCAGACAGCCCTCTACAATGGGCAGTTCTTT. Translated: CANSQTALYNGQFF.

About this clonotype itself: A much bigger clone sits one base away, suggesting this may be a read error. This chain uses TRBV28 with TRBJ1-2; weak D call: TRBD1 (5 bases). The CDR3 extends over 12 amino acids. Germline V gives CDR1 MDHEN, CDR2 SYDVKM. As DNA, the CDR3 is TGTGCCAGCAGTATCTCAGGGTCTGGCTACGCCTTC. This gives the protein CASSISGSGYAF.

The sample holds many counts of this clonotype. The chain has TRBV6-2 or TRBV6-3 and TRBJ1-5; D is perhaps TRBD1 (6 bases). V dropped 0 bases and J dropped 1 base, with 10 bases sitting between them. Germline V gene sequence: CDR1 MNHEY, CDR2 SVGEGT. The CDR3 length is 16 residues. The CDR3 spells CASSYSGARSNQPQHF. CDR3 bases: TGTGCCAGCAGTTACTCGGGGGCGAGGAGCAATCAGCCCCAGCATTTT.

V and J are TRBV9 and TRBJ2-7, with 9 bases that match TRBD2. This CDR3 is 16 amino acids long. V was pared by 6 bases and J by 4 bases, with 14 bases of the junction left unmatched. The germline CDR1 and CDR2 sequences are SGDLS and YYNGEE. CDR3 residues: CASNVLGLAKRYEQYF. Written as DNA, the CDR3 is TGTGCCAGCAACGTTTTGGGACTAGCAAAACGTTACGAGCAGTACTTC.

Comment on this clonotype: Compared with germline, one end of the junction differs, possibly owing to a read error. V is TRBV12-3 or TRBV12-4 and J is TRBJ2-3, with D unclear. The length of the CDR3 is 13 residues. The CDR3 is CASSYQYADTQYF. CDR3 in DNA: TGTGCCAGCAGTTACCAGTACGCAGATACACAGTATTTT.

This clonotype was observed a few times. A much larger clonotype is one base distant, so this may be a read error. Since the CDR3 does not end with the conserved phenylalanine or tryptophan, this likely comes from a read error. The genes are TRBV5-1 and TRBJ2-3; D is unclear. The CDR3 has 14 residues. Trimming removed 0 bases at V and 1 base at J, with 6 bases between. Germline V lookup: CDR1 SGHRS, CDR2 YFSETQ. The CDR3 coding sequence is TGCGCCAGCAGCTTGGGACTTCGCACAGATACGCAGTATTAT. Protein: CASSLGLRTDTQYY.

About this clonotype itself: Relative to the germline gene, one junction end is altered; a read error may explain this. The rearrangement joins TRBV4-1 to TRBJ2-1; D unresolved. CDR1 and CDR2 (germline): MGHRA, YSYEKL. CDR3 length: 18 amino acids. CDR3 in amino acids: CATSQEWVPQSSYDEQFF. The CDR3, as DNA: TGCGCCACCAGCCAAGAATGGGTCCCCCAGAGCTCCTACGATGAGCAGTTCTTC.

As DNA, the CDR3 is TGTGTCAGTAGCTACACGACACACGGGACAGGTTATGAAAAACTGTTTTTT. Translating gives CVSSYTTHGTGYEKLFF. The J gene is TRBJ1-4, the V gene TRBV7-9; 8 bases line up with TRBD1. CDR3 length: 17 amino acids. Germline V gene sequence: CDR1 SEHNR, CDR2 FQNEAQ (reference sequence).

This clonotype was found once. No conserved phenylalanine or tryptophan is present at the end of the CDR3, so a read error is the likely explanation. The chain combines TRBV11-2 with TRBJ2-7; possibly TRBD1 for D (6 bases). The germline V gene encodes CDR1 SGHAT and CDR2 FQNNGV. The CDR3 sequence is 14 residues long. The CDR3 sequence: CASSRDTFSCEQYL. CDR3 nucleotides: TGTGCCAGTAGCCGGGACACCTTCTCCTGCGAGCAGTACTTA.

Worth noting for this clonotype: The junction differs from germline at one of its ends, possibly a read error. The gene calls are TRBV6-5 and TRBJ2-7; D is uncertain. CDR1 MNHEY and CDR2 SVGAGI come from the germline V gene. There are 13 residues in the CDR3. The CDR3 region has the DNA TGTGCCGGCAGCCTCGAGCGAACCGGCGAGCAGTACTTC. Translating gives CAGSLERTGEQYF.

As to this clonotype: A much larger clone lies a single base off, so this may be a read error. The chain carries TRBV11-2 and TRBJ1-2; D is perhaps TRBD1 (5 bases). The CDR3 extends over 15 amino acids. CDR1 and CDR2 from the germline V gene are SGHAT and FQNNGV. The DNA for the CDR3 is TGTGTCAGCAGCTTAGATGGGATGGCAGGGAGAGGCTACACCTTC. Translating it yields CVSSLDGMAGRGYTF.